The entry below describes one TCR beta chain. The antigen remains undetermined. The data derive from a study of T cell repertoires in cytomegalovirus infection. Whole-study context: From public TCR beta signatures came an indication of both CMV infection and matching HLA type. Findings and limits, study-wide: The ex vivo response showed dominance by HLA-C-restricted CMV-specific TCR beta clonotypes.

From the reads, TCRdb called clonotypes with MiXCR, one entry per CDR3 protein. The sample includes a few hundred thousand distinct CDR3 sequences, 40% of them seen just once. The CDR3 is made up of 16 amino acids. Germline CDR1 and CDR2: GTSNPN and SVGIG (reference sequence). After removal of 2 bases from V and 6 bases from J, the junction contained 9 bases not matched to a gene. Here the sequenced sample was cultured PBMCs, taken from culture after CMV antigen stimulation. The V and J genes are TRBV30 and TRBJ2-5; 13 bases align to TRBD2. This TCR was recovered from a human donor in good health (CMV status not recorded). Some clones in this sample may be carry-over from other donors' samples. CDR3 coding DNA: TGTGCCTGGAGTCCGCCAAGGACTAGCGGGAGAAAGACCCAGTACTTC. The encoded protein is CAWSPPRTSGRKTQYF.